These T cell receptor beta chains were read from a single sample in a study of prognosis after radiotherapy for stage I lung cancer. TCRdb re-called the multiplex PCR reads through MiXCR, storing one row per CDR3 protein. The table records about 17,000 distinct CDR3 sequences, approximately 17% of them present only once. This sample comprised PBMCs, obtained before or after stereotactic body radiation therapy (not recorded which). The origin of the receptors is a donor of 50 years or more with non-small cell lung cancer. The CDR3 runs from the conserved cysteine through the conserved F or W. Some rows mark clone size as missing; the rest say once, few, many or name a class of expanded clone.

j_call clone_size v_call cdr3_aa
TRBJ1-5 many TRBV12-3/TRBV12-4 CASSSGGENQPQHF
TRBJ1-2 many TRBV4-3 CASSQEFRDRTYGYTF
TRBJ2-3 . TRBV5-1 CASMLACYRTDTQYF
TRBJ1-3 many TRBV12-3/TRBV12-4 CASRTGSGNTIYF
TRBJ1-1 many TRBV19 CASSRLQGARTTEAFF
TRBJ1-4 many TRBV11-3 CASSFGGGAGRKLFF
TRBJ1-5 many TRBV24-1 CATSEGQGATQPQHF
TRBJ2-3 many TRBV4-2 CASSQSNRWDGDTQYF
TRBJ2-1 many TRBV7-6 CASSLETGLYNEQFF
TRBJ2-2 many TRBV28 CASSWGNTGELFF
TRBJ2-7 medium-sized TRBV14 CASSQDVLGASDEQYF
TRBJ2-5 many TRBV5-5 CASSLASGSETQYF
TRBJ1-2 many TRBV5-1 CASSLAPGSHGYTF
TRBJ2-7 many TRBV20-1 CSARGLGPFNEQYF
TRBJ2-3 many TRBV29-1 CSVERSDPDTQYF
TRBJ2-7 many TRBV7-3 CASSRWDKAPLYEQYF
TRBJ1-6 many TRBV15 CATSRDFEVNSPLHF
TRBJ1-2 many TRBV5-1 CASSLYGTGGDGYTF
TRBJ2-5 many TRBV9 CASSVWGQETQYF
TRBJ2-1 many TRBV4-1 CASSHPSGRGYNEQFF
TRBJ1-1 many TRBV10-3 CAISDAPNTEAFF
TRBJ1-2 many TRBV3-1 CASSQDSINYGYTF
TRBJ2-2 . TRBV7-2 CVSSFIPWELFF
TRBJ2-3 . TRBV28 CASSLRYGIITDTQYF
TRBJ1-1 many TRBV27 CASRLDGANTEAFF
TRBJ2-2 many TRBV5-6 CASSLESSFTGELFF